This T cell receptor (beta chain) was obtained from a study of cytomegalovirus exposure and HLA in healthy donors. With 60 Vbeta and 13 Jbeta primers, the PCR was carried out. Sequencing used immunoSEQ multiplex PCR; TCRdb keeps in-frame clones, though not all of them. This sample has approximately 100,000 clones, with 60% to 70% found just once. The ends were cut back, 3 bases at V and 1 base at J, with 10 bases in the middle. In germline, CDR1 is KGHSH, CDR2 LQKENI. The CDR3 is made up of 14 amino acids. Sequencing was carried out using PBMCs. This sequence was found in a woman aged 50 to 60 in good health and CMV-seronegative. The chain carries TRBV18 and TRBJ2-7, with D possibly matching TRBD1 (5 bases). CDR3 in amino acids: CASSPNDSSYEQYF. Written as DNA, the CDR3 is TGTGCCAGCTCACCCAACGACAGTTCCTACGAGCAGTACTTC. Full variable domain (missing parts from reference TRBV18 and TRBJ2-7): NAGVMQNPRHLVRRRGQEARLRCSPMKGHSHVYWYRQLPEEGLKFMVYLQKENIIDESGMPKERFSAEFPKEGPSILRIQQVVRGDSAAYFCASSPNDSSYEQYFGPGTRLTVT.